Each of the 29 T cell receptor beta chains below was sequenced from the same sample in a study of response to subunit inactivated influenza vaccine. TCRdb re-called the RT-PCR reads through MiXCR, storing one row per CDR3 protein. The table includes 650,000 to 800,000 distinct CDR3 sequences, less than 20% detected once. Sequencing was performed on PBMCs from blood, taken 5 days after vaccination. These receptor sequences come from a man in his forties or fifties who received an inactivated influenza vaccine.

V gene TRBV5-1 combines with J gene TRBJ2-5; perhaps TRBD2 as D (5 bases). Trimming removed 4 bases from V and 4 bases from J, with 17 bases in between. Germline V gene data show CDR1 as SGHRS and CDR2 as YFSETQ. The CDR3 is 15 amino acids. CDR3 DNA sequence: TGCGCCAGCAGCCCGTCCGGGGTGGTTGTAGAGACCCAGTACTTC. Its translation is CASSPSGVVVETQYF.

The chain combines TRBV5-1 with TRBJ2-5; 11 nucleotides line up with TRBD1. The trim removed 5 bases at V and 5 bases at J, leaving 5 bases unmatched. CDR1 is SGHRS and CDR2 is YFSETQ in the germline V gene. CDR3 length equals 14 residues. The CDR3 reads CASRDRGLTETQYF. CDR3 nucleotide sequence: TGCGCCAGCAGGGACAGGGGGCTTACGGAGACCCAGTACTTC.

The V call is TRBV5-6, the J call TRBJ1-1; D is unclear. This CDR3 region has 14 residues. Germline-derived CDR1 and CDR2 are SGHDT and YYEEEE. Trimming left V 1 base short and J 5 bases short, with 12 bases between. The CDR3 loop is CASSLPSDGTEAFF. Here the CDR3 DNA reads TGTGCCAGCAGCTTGCCATCGGACGGGACTGAAGCTTTCTTT.

This clonotype was seen only a few times. The chain uses TRBV4-3 and TRBJ2-3; no clear D. The CDR3 has 13 amino acids. CDR1 is LGHNA, CDR2 YSLEER, per germline. V was clipped by 1 base and J by 6 bases, with 8 bases between them. CDR3 DNA sequence: TGCGCCAGCAGCCAAGTCCCGCTGGATACGCAGTATTTT. It codes for CASSQVPLDTQYF.

The chain joins TRBV11-2 to TRBJ2-4; D not resolved. Trimming took 4 bases from V and 1 from J, leaving 8 bases between them. This CDR3 spans 14 amino acids. Germline-derived CDR1 and CDR2 are SGHAT and FQNNGV. The CDR3 DNA sequence: TGTGCCAGCAGCTCTGTGGTTGCCAAAAACATTCAGTACTTC. It encodes CASSSVVAKNIQYF.

V usage is TRBV12-3 or TRBV12-4 and J usage is TRBJ1-3, with D unclear. V shed 3 bases and J shed 4 bases, with 16 bases lying between them. CDR3 size: 16 residues. Here the CDR3 DNA reads TGTGCCAGCAGTTTGGGCCCTCGCTTCATCGGAAACACCATATATTTT. Protein sequence: CASSLGPRFIGNTIYF.

Only a few counts were recorded for this clonotype. This sequence joins TRBV9 and TRBJ2-1, with 10 bases identical to TRBD2. Germline values: CDR1 SGDLS, CDR2 YYNGEE. The length of the CDR3 is 17 residues. Trimming removed 0 bases from V and 6 bases from J; junction bases left unmatched: 9. In DNA, the CDR3 is TGTGCCAGCAGCGTAGCGGCTAGCGGGAGCTGGGGCAATGAGCAGTTCTTC. Translation: CASSVAASGSWGNEQFF. The whole variable domain, filled in from reference TRBV9 and TRBJ2-1, reads DSGVTQTPKHLITATGQRVTLRCSPRSGDLSVYWYQQSLDQGLQFLIQYYNGEERAKGNILERFSAQQFPDLHSELNLSSLELGDSALYFCASSVAASGSWGNEQFFGPGTRLTVL.

This clonotype was seen more than once but under ten times. The genes are TRBV10-3 and TRBJ2-2; 10 bases are a match to TRBD2. The CDR3 extends over 18 amino acids. Per the germline V gene, CDR1 is ENHRY and CDR2 is SYGVKD. Unmatched junction bases numbered 9, after V lost 3 bases and J lost 2 bases. DNA of the CDR3: TGTGCCATCAGTGACATAGCGGGAGGCCGACTTAACACCGGGGAGCTGTTTTTT. Protein product: CAISDIAGGRLNTGELFF.

This clonotype showed up just once. The chain carries TRBV5-4 and TRBJ1-5; TRBD1 aligns across 9 bases. V lost 4 bases to trimming and J lost 4 bases; unmatched junction nucleotides: 3. Germline V lookup: CDR1 SGHNT, CDR2 YYREEE (reference sequence). CDR3 size: 14 residues. The CDR3 is CASSIQGANQPQHF. The CDR3 DNA reads TGTGCCAGCAGCATACAGGGGGCGAATCAGCCCCAGCATTTT.

This clonotype was seen more than once but under ten times. This sequence joins TRBV7-9 and TRBJ1-6, with D possibly TRBD1 on 6 matching bases. The CDR3 extends over 15 amino acids. With 5 bases removed from V and 6 bases from J, the gap between germline ends came to 14 bases. Looked up from germline, CDR1 is SEHNR and CDR2 is FQNEAQ (reference sequence). The CDR3 reads CASSATGKFNSPLHF. The CDR3 nucleotides read TGTGCCAGCAGCGCAACAGGGAAGTTTAATTCACCCCTCCACTTT.

Only a few counts were recorded for this clonotype. CDR3 sequence reads: CASSQWDYEQYF. CDR3 nucleotides: TGTGCCAGCAGCCAATGGGACTACGAGCAGTACTTC. This sequence joins TRBV14 and TRBJ2-7; no firm D call. Germline lookup yields CDR1 SGHDN and CDR2 FVKESK. V lost 2 bases and J 3 bases, leaving 5 bases between the germline ends. The CDR3 is made up of 12 amino acids.

There are many counts of this clonotype. This chain uses TRBV7-9 with TRBJ1-4; D gene uncertain. The germline gives CDR1 SEHNR, CDR2 FQNEAQ (reference sequence). The germline V and J ends were trimmed by 8 bases and 0 bases, with 7 bases remaining between them. The CDR3 totals 13 residues. CDR3 region: CASDFATNEKLFF. The CDR3 region has the DNA TGTGCCAGCGATTTTGCAACTAATGAAAAACTGTTTTTT.

The chain couples TRBV20-1 to TRBJ1-1, with D tentatively TRBD1 (5 bases). Trimming took off 4 bases at V and 0 bases at J, with 15 bases between the two ends. CDR1 and CDR2 (germline): DFQATT, SNEGSKA (reference sequence). This CDR3 region has 15 residues. In DNA, the CDR3 is TGCAGTGCTAAAAGGGACCTACTTATGAACACTGAAGCTTTCTTT. It translates to CSAKRDLLMNTEAFF.

The rearrangement uses TRBV6-2 or TRBV6-3 and TRBJ2-7; a weak D match, TRBD2 (6 bases). Trimming removed 0 bases at V and 2 bases at J, with 8 bases between. This CDR3 comprises 14 residues. The V gene's germline CDR1 is MNHEY and CDR2 SVGEGT. CDR3 DNA sequence: TGTGCCAGCAGTTACTCCTGGGAGGCCTACGAGCAGTACTTC. It specifies CASSYSWEAYEQYF.

The CDR3: CASSAQWGTGGYNEQFF. CDR3 nucleotides: TGTGCCAGCAGCGCCCAATGGGGGACAGGGGGCTACAATGAGCAGTTCTTC. V is TRBV11-2 and J is TRBJ2-1; TRBD1 agrees at 11 bases. V was clipped by 5 bases and J by 3 bases; unmatched bases: 9. The CDR3 loop spans 17 amino acids. Germline CDR1 reads SGHAT; CDR2 reads FQNNGV.

The gene calls are TRBV3-1 and TRBJ2-1; no definite D call. The V gene's germline CDR1 is LGHDT and CDR2 YNNKEL (reference sequence). Trimming took off 0 bases at V and 13 bases at J, with 13 bases between the two ends. The CDR3 sequence is 13 residues long. CDR3 DNA: TGTGCCAGCAGCCAAGATAACAGTTATTACCAGTTCTTC. Residues: CASSQDNSYYQFF.

This rearrangement joins TRBV12-3 or TRBV12-4 to TRBJ2-3; 14 nucleotides agree with TRBD2. CDR3 length equals 17 residues. V lost 7 bases, J lost 2 bases, and 8 bases stayed unmatched. The CDR3 loop is CASNKGLAGDSTDTQYF. CDR3 DNA: TGTGCCAGCAACAAGGGACTAGCGGGGGATTCCACAGATACGCAGTATTTT.

This clonotype was observed a few times. The CDR3 DNA reads as TGCGCCAGCAGCCCAGGGTGGAGCACAGATACGCAGTATTTT. It is translated as CASSPGWSTDTQYF. The rearrangement links TRBV4-1 to TRBJ2-3; D perhaps matches TRBD1 (5 bases). The CDR3 sequence is 14 residues long. Trimming left V 4 bases short and J 0 bases short, with 8 bases between. CDR1 is MGHRA and CDR2 is YSYEKL in the germline V gene.

Ten or more counts support this clonotype. The chain employs TRBV20-1 and TRBJ2-5; 7 bases map to TRBD2. Unmatched junction bases numbered 3, after V lost 3 bases and J lost 5 bases. Germline V gene lookup returns CDR1 DFQATT and CDR2 SNEGSKA (reference sequence). This CDR3 comprises 12 residues. The CDR3 coding sequence is TGCAGTGCTAGCGGGAGGAGTGAGACCCAGTACTTC. It yields the protein CSASGRSETQYF.

The chain recombines TRBV7-2 with TRBJ2-7, with 7 bases matching TRBD1. This CDR3 region has 12 residues. Germline CDR1 SGHTA, CDR2 FQGNSA. V trimming: 5 bases; J trimming: 8 bases; junction bases outside the gene matches: 6. The CDR3 DNA is TGTGCCAGCAGCGACAGGGAGTCCCAGCAGTACTTC. Protein: CASSDRESQQYF.

This clonotype was seen a handful of times. This chain links TRBV24-1 with TRBJ2-7; no clear D. V shed 7 bases and J shed 0 bases, with 9 bases lying between them. The length of the CDR3 is 13 residues. Germline CDR1 KGHDR, CDR2 SFDVKD. The CDR3: CATRARNSYEQYF. In DNA form, the CDR3 reads TGTGCCACCAGAGCCAGGAACTCCTACGAGCAGTACTTC.

This clonotype was detected a few times. CDR3 amino acids: CASSQLAGRGTDTQYF. The CDR3 nucleotides read TGTGCCAGCAGTCAATTAGCGGGAAGGGGCACAGATACGCAGTATTTT. The rearrangement joins TRBV28 to TRBJ2-3; 8 nucleotides agree with TRBD2. Germline V gene lookup returns CDR1 MDHEN and CDR2 SYDVKM. This CDR3 is 16 amino acids long. J was trimmed by 1 base and V by 5 bases; bases with no gene match: 8.

Notes on this clonotype: At one end the junction does not follow the germline gene, possibly because of a read error. The chain joins TRBV12-3 or TRBV12-4 to TRBJ2-7, with TRBD1 matching 8 bases. The length of the CDR3 is 15 residues. The CDR3 is CVSSLTGGSSYEQYF. CDR3 nucleotide sequence: TGTGTCAGCAGCCTAACAGGGGGGAGCTCCTACGAGCAGTACTTC.

The rearrangement links TRBV12-3 or TRBV12-4 to TRBJ1-5; D unresolved. The CDR3 extends over 14 amino acids. Trimming took 6 bases from V and 6 from J, leaving 15 bases between them. CDR3 sequence reads: CASSPTGAGQPQHF. As DNA, the CDR3 is TGTGCCAGCAGCCCGACGGGAGCAGGTCAGCCCCAGCATTTT.

The chain joins TRBV3-1 to TRBJ1-6; D is ambiguous. The germline gives CDR1 LGHDT, CDR2 YNNKEL (reference sequence). V was shortened by 0 bases and J by 8 bases, with 14 bases between the two germline ends. CDR3 length: 16 amino acids. The DNA of the CDR3 is TGTGCCAGCAGCCAAGATCTCTTGGGCAGCGATTCACCCCTCCACTTT. Its protein is CASSQDLLGSDSPLHF.

This clonotype was picked up a small number of times. This chain links TRBV24-1 with TRBJ2-5; D perhaps matches TRBD1 (5 bases). The V end was cut by 1 base, the J end by 4 bases, with 9 bases between. Germline values: CDR1 KGHDR, CDR2 SFDVKD. The CDR3 runs to 14 residues. The CDR3 is CATSDFGAGETQYF. In DNA, the CDR3 is TGTGCCACCAGTGATTTTGGGGCCGGAGAGACCCAGTACTTC.

This clonotype was counted a few times. The chain employs TRBV20-1 and TRBJ2-1; D might be TRBD1 (6 bases). Germline CDR1 reads DFQATT; CDR2 reads SNEGSKA (reference sequence). The CDR3 loop spans 19 amino acids. V shed 0 bases and J shed 0 bases, with 21 bases lying between them. As DNA, the CDR3 is TGCAGTGCTAGAGATCACCGGGACACCAATCCTAGCTCCTACAATGAGCAGTTCTTC. Encoded protein: CSARDHRDTNPSSYNEQFF.

The V and J genes are TRBV20-1 and TRBJ1-1; 9 bases map to TRBD1. The V segment lost 3 bases and the J segment 5 bases; nucleotides outside the gene matches: 10. This CDR3 spans 15 amino acids. Germline lookup yields CDR1 DFQATT and CDR2 SNEGSKA (reference sequence). The CDR3 sequence: CSAREPGTGRTEAFF. The CDR3 bases are TGCAGTGCTAGGGAACCCGGGACAGGGAGAACTGAAGCTTTCTTT.

This clonotype appeared a few times. V is TRBV6-1 and J is TRBJ2-3; D might be TRBD1 (6 bases). The CDR3 sequence is 13 residues long. V gave up 10 bases and J gave up 6 bases, with 17 bases separating them. Germline V gives CDR1 MNHNS, CDR2 SASEGT. The CDR3 here is CATVGASRDTQYF. The CDR3 nucleotides are TGTGCCACCGTGGGGGCTAGTAGGGATACGCAGTATTTT.